The clone carrying this T cell receptor (beta chain) was detected ten times or more. The antigen remains undetermined. These data are taken from a study of identical twins. Germline V gene sequence: CDR1 DFQATT, CDR2 SNEGSKA (reference sequence). The CDR3 is 11 residues long. Deletions cut 3 bases from V and 7 bases from J, with 9 bases between. The study's findings and limits: Out-of-frame alpha sequences shared between twins exhibited an excess of low generation probability.

TCRdb used MiXCR to reprocess the 5' RACE reads, holding one entry per CDR3 protein. The sample records hundreds of thousands of distinct CDR3 sequences, 6% to 9% being singletons. These same data were also listed under a study on yellow fever vaccine responses in identical twins.

This sequence was found in a woman younger than 35 in good health. Specimen: memory (CD45RO+) T cells sorted from blood. The chain joins TRBV20-1 to TRBJ1-2, with TRBD1 as a possible D gene (6 bases). The CDR3: CSASSGVGYTF. In DNA form, the CDR3 reads TGCAGTGCTAGTTCAGGGGTTGGCTACACCTTC.